This is a list of T cell receptor beta chains from one sample in a study of T cells in localized non-small cell lung cancer. Clones were read by immunoSEQ multiplex PCR, and TCRdb kept only the in-frame ones, dropping some. The table has approximately 65,000 clones, 75% to 85% seen once; the top ten hold roughly 4.5%. The source material was PBMCs, sampled before any cancer treatment. The origin of the receptors is a man aged 35 to 69 with stage II lung adenocarcinoma. Both conserved end residues are part of each CDR3. The D gene is left open where the match is weak. Rows may omit the clone size; those that give it use once, few, many or a size class.

d_gene,v_gene,j_gene,abundance,CDR3aa,CDR3nt
TRBD1,TRBV5-1,TRBJ2-7,NA,CASLTGAYEQYF,TGCGCCAGTCTAACAGGGGCCTACGAGCAGTACTTC
NA,TRBV4-1,TRBJ2-2,NA,CASSLQGSQNTGELFF,TGCGCCAGCAGCCTCCAAGGGTCCCAGAACACCGGGGAGCTGTTTTTT
NA,TRBV6-1,TRBJ1-1,NA,CASRRSEFEAFF,TGTGCCAGCAGGAGAAGTGAATTTGAAGCTTTCTTT
TRBD1,TRBV18,TRBJ1-3,NA,CASSSGTGAAGNTIYF,TGTGCCAGCTCGTCCGGGACAGGGGCGGCTGGAAACACCATATATTTT
NA,TRBV5-8,TRBJ1-1,NA,CASSLAHGTRAFF,TGTGCCAGCAGCTTGGCCCACGGGACTCGGGCTTTCTTT
NA,TRBV6-5,TRBJ2-5,NA,CASSYSRSQGPETQYF,TGTGCCAGCAGTTACTCCCGCTCGCAGGGGCCAGAGACCCAGTACTTC
TRBD2,TRBV7-2,TRBJ2-2,NA,CASSFRGRAGSNTGELFF,TGTGCCAGCAGCTTCCGCGGGAGGGCTGGGTCGAACACCGGGGAGCTGTTTTTT
TRBD1,TRBV7-8,TRBJ1-1,NA,CASSSDTGGNTEAFF,TGTGCCAGCAGCTCGGACACAGGGGGGAACACTGAAGCTTTCTTT
TRBD2,TRBV19,TRBJ2-1,many,CASSPGTSSNEQFF,TGTGCCAGTAGTCCCGGGACTAGTAGCAATGAGCAGTTCTTC
TRBD1,TRBV27,TRBJ2-3,NA,CASSPDRARGTDTQYF,TGTGCCAGCAGTCCGGACAGGGCCCGGGGTACAGATACGCAGTATTTT
TRBD1,TRBV6-5,TRBJ1-1,NA,CASSYPGTDTEAFF,TGTGCCAGCAGTTACCCCGGGACAGACACTGAAGCTTTCTTT
NA,TRBV6-5,TRBJ1-5,NA,CASSLLGGGNQPQHF,TGTGCCAGCAGTCTTCTCGGGGGTGGCAATCAGCCCCAGCATTTT
TRBD1,TRBV25-1,TRBJ1-4,once,CASSSTPGQGTDEKLFF,TGTGCCAGCAGTTCCACTCCGGGACAGGGGACCGATGAAAAACTGTTTTTT
NA,TRBV5-8,TRBJ1-5,NA,CASSPRVLRTLRYSNQPQHF,TGTGCCAGCAGCCCTCGGGTCCTACGTACCCTTCGATATAGCAATCAGCCCCAGCATTTT
NA,TRBV7-9,TRBJ1-1,NA,CASSLQGRRFFDTEAFF,TGTGCCAGCAGCTTACAAGGGCGCCGGTTCTTCGACACTGAAGCTTTCTTT
NA,TRBV11-3,TRBJ1-3,NA,CASSLVTASAGNTIYF,TGTGCCAGCAGCTTAGTAACGGCGTCGGCTGGAAACACCATATATTTT
TRBD2,TRBV11-3,TRBJ2-1,NA,CASSLAPGLAGDEQFF,TGTGCCAGCAGCTTAGCCCCGGGACTAGCGGGAGATGAGCAGTTCTTC
TRBD2,TRBV30,TRBJ2-7,NA,CAWSVRIGEGHDEQYF,TGTGCCTGGAGTGTACGGATTGGGGAGGGCCACGACGAGCAGTACTTC
NA,TRBV6-6,TRBJ1-2,NA,CASSGPRHDYGYTF,TGTGCCAGCAGTGGACCGAGGCACGACTATGGCTACACCTTC
NA,TRBV29-1,TRBJ1-2,NA,CSVRETKGGYTF,TGCAGCGTTAGGGAAACAAAGGGGGGCTACACCTTC
NA,TRBV5-4,TRBJ2-2,NA,CASSSREEGTGELFF,TGTGCCAGCAGCAGCCGAGAGGAGGGCACCGGGGAGCTGTTTTTT
NA,TRBV10-2,TRBJ1-5,NA,CASSRRGNQPQHF,TGCGCCAGCAGCAGACGGGGCAATCAGCCCCAGCATTTT
NA,TRBV5-1,TRBJ2-6,once,CASSIGPSGANVLTF,TGCGCCAGCAGCATTGGACCCTCTGGGGCCAACGTCCTGACTTTC
TRBD2,TRBV18,TRBJ2-1,NA,CASSPPRPGLAGGSEQFF,TGTGCCAGCTCACCACCACGTCCGGGACTAGCGGGAGGGTCTGAGCAGTTCTTC
TRBD1,TRBV19,TRBJ2-7,NA,CASSITGGAQYF,TGTGCCAGTAGTATAACAGGGGGCGCGCAGTACTTC
TRBD1,TRBV11-1,TRBJ2-2,NA,CASSLQGQGNTGELFF,TGTGCCAGCAGCTTACAGGGACAGGGGAACACCGGGGAGCTGTTTTTT
TRBD2,TRBV27,TRBJ2-2,NA,CASRLAGGPSGELFF,TGTGCCAGCAGACTAGCGGGAGGACCCTCCGGGGAGCTGTTTTTT
TRBD2,TRBV7-6,TRBJ2-3,NA,CASSPRTSGRATTDTQYF,TGTGCCAGCAGCCCCAGGACTAGCGGGAGGGCAACTACAGATACGCAGTATTTT
TRBD2,TRBV7-3,TRBJ2-2,NA,CASSLDAGGPLAGELFF,TGTGCCAGCAGCTTAGACGCGGGAGGGCCCTTGGCCGGGGAGCTGTTTTTT
NA,TRBV9,TRBJ1-2,NA,CASSVGQSQIYGYTF,TGTGCCAGCAGCGTAGGTCAGAGCCAAATCTATGGCTACACCTTC
TRBD1,TRBV19,TRBJ1-3,NA,CASTRRDRVYQSSGNTIYF,TGTGCCAGTACCCGCCGGGACAGGGTTTACCAGAGCTCTGGAAACACCATATATTTT
NA,TRBV19,TRBJ1-4,NA,CASSSRAFGAYNEKLFF,TGTGCCAGTAGTAGCCGGGCTTTTGGGGCATATAATGAAAAACTGTTTTTT
TRBD2,TRBV10-3,TRBJ2-3,NA,CAIYSGNTDTQYF,TGTGCCATCTATAGCGGGAATACAGATACGCAGTATTTT
NA,TRBV28,TRBJ1-4,NA,CASSLGETSGNEKLFF,TGTGCCAGCAGTTTGGGGGAGACTAGTGGGAATGAAAAACTGTTTTTT
NA,TRBV6-5,TRBJ2-7,NA,CASRRSSYEQYF,TGTGCCAGCAGACGGAGCTCCTACGAGCAGTACTTC